One sample yielded the 18 T cell receptor beta chains listed below, sequenced in a study of shared clonotypes between healthy human individuals. Profiled with immunoSEQ multiplex PCR; TCRdb holds only in-frame clones, not every one. The repertoire holds around 1.5 million clones, with nearly 99% as singletons. The sequenced material came from naive CD4+ T cells sorted from blood. Regarding subset: CD45RA+ positively selected. Receptor source: a man younger than 40 in good health.

Comments on this clone: The same CDR3 also results from other DNA sequences found in this sample. The chain links TRBV5-1 to TRBJ2-7; the match to TRBD1 covers 8 bases. With V trimmed by 0 bases and J by 5 bases, 4 bases remained unmatched. CDR3 length: 14 residues. Germline-derived CDR1 and CDR2 are SGHRS and YFSETQ. CDR3 DNA sequence: TGCGCCAGCAGCTTGGGGCAGGGGGCCGACGAGCAGTACTTC. It specifies CASSLGQGADEQYF.

The V call is TRBV29-1, the J call TRBJ2-5, with D possibly being TRBD1 (5 bases). Germline V gives CDR1 SQVTM, CDR2 ANQGSEA. This CDR3 has 13 residues. Trimming removed 2 bases from V and 5 bases from J, with 12 bases in between. The CDR3 bases are TGCAGCGTTGAAAGGGTCCCAGGGGAGACCCAGTACTTC. It is translated as CSVERVPGETQYF.

The chain links TRBV7-2 to TRBJ2-1; D not certain. Per germline, CDR1 SGHTA and CDR2 FQGNSA. V lost 1 base, J lost 3 bases, and 7 bases lay in between. This CDR3 comprises 14 residues. This CDR3 is CASSLGTLYNEQFF. For the CDR3, the DNA is TGTGCCAGCAGCTTAGGTACCCTCTACAATGAGCAGTTCTTC.

The V gene is TRBV5-1, the J gene TRBJ2-1; 11 nucleotides match TRBD2. Unmatched junction bases numbered 14, after V lost 5 bases and J lost 4 bases. CDR3 length: 18 amino acids. The V gene's germline CDR1 is SGHRS and CDR2 YFSETQ. CDR3 in amino acids: CASRFRLAGGQIYNEQFF. The CDR3 DNA reads TGCGCCAGCAGATTTCGGCTAGCGGGAGGCCAAATATACAATGAGCAGTTCTTC.

The chain employs TRBV11-2 and TRBJ2-1; D call uncertain. Germline CDR1 is SGHAT and CDR2 is FQNNGV. V was pared by 4 bases and J by 12 bases, with 25 bases between. The CDR3 extends over 16 amino acids. CDR3 coding DNA: TGTGCCAGCAGCTCTCGGGCAGGCCTCCTTTTGGAAGGGCAGTTCTTC. It specifies CASSSRAGLLLEGQFF.

This chain links TRBV7-8 with TRBJ2-1; 8 nucleotides match TRBD2. Germline V gene sequence: CDR1 SGHVS, CDR2 FQNEAQ. V was pared by 4 bases and J by 7 bases, with 9 bases of the junction left unmatched. The CDR3 loop spans 15 amino acids. The CDR3 region is CASSYPAGVGNEQFF. The CDR3 nucleotides read TGTGCCAGCAGCTACCCAGCGGGAGTGGGGAATGAGCAGTTCTTC.

This rearrangement joins TRBV25-1 to TRBJ2-2; possible D gene TRBD1, 5 bases. Germline CDR1 and CDR2: MGHDK and SYGVNS. V lost 5 bases, J lost 7 bases, and 17 bases lay in between. The CDR3 runs to 15 residues. CDR3 DNA sequence: TGTGCCAGCAGTCCTTTCCTCAGGGTTATCGGGGAGCTGTTTTTT. Amino acid sequence: CASSPFLRVIGELFF.

This sequence joins TRBV2 and TRBJ2-7; 7 bases fit TRBD1. Germline lookup yields CDR1 SNHLY and CDR2 FYNNEI. This CDR3 is 13 amino acids long. Trimming removed 6 bases from V and 3 bases from J; junction bases left unmatched: 5. CDR3 DNA: TGTGCCAGCAGCGGGGACAGCCACTACGAGCAGTACTTC. Protein: CASSGDSHYEQYF.

The gene calls are TRBV6-5 and TRBJ2-3, with 7 bases identical to TRBD2. After removal of 2 bases from V and 9 bases from J, the junction contained 14 bases not matched to a gene. The CDR3 contains 16 residues. CDR1 MNHEY and CDR2 SVGAGI come from the germline V gene. CDR3 DNA: TGTGCCAGCAGTTACATTTCTAGCGGAGGCTTTGGCACGCAGTATTTT. This gives the protein CASSYISSGGFGTQYF.

The rearrangement joins TRBV7-6 to TRBJ1-1, with 12 bases that match TRBD1. V lost 3 bases and J lost 2; bases outside the gene matches: 10. Germline CDR1 is SGHVS and CDR2 is FNYEAQ. This CDR3 has 18 residues. The CDR3 DNA reads TGTGCCAGCAGCTTGATAACCGGGACAGGGGGCGGTAACACTGAAGCTTTCTTT. Protein product: CASSLITGTGGGNTEAFF.

This sequence joins TRBV7-8 and TRBJ1-4, with D unclear. V was clipped by 4 bases and J by 3 bases, with 15 bases between them. This CDR3 spans 16 amino acids. CDR1 and CDR2 (germline): SGHVS, FQNEAQ. CDR3 loop: CASSSFRGSSNEKLFF. The CDR3 DNA sequence: TGTGCCAGCAGCTCCTTTCGCGGCTCATCTAATGAAAAACTGTTTTTT.

This chain uses TRBV5-1 with TRBJ2-7; no clear D. This CDR3 is built from 13 residues. V shed 0 bases and J shed 4 bases, with 8 bases lying between them. CDR1 is SGHRS and CDR2 is YFSETQ in the germline V gene. CDR3 nucleotides: TGCGCCAGCAGCTTGGTTTCTCGGTACGAGCAGTACTTC. Encoded protein: CASSLVSRYEQYF.

J is TRBJ1-1 and V is TRBV28; D possibly corresponds to TRBD1 (5 bases). V lost 5 bases, J lost 2 bases, and 15 bases lay in between. Germline V gene lookup returns CDR1 MDHEN and CDR2 SYDVKM. The CDR3 consists of 15 residues. The CDR3 loop reads CASSGPGVLNTEAFF. CDR3 DNA sequence: TGTGCCAGCAGTGGACCGGGGGTACTTAACACTGAAGCTTTCTTT.

The chain carries TRBV19 and TRBJ2-1; 9 nucleotides match TRBD2. Germline values: CDR1 LNHDA, CDR2 SQIVND (reference sequence). The trim removed 4 bases at V and 6 bases at J, leaving 4 bases unmatched. This CDR3 has 14 residues. In DNA form, the CDR3 reads TGTGCCAGTAGTAGAAGCGGGAGGCCCAATGAGCAGTTCTTC. It encodes CASSRSGRPNEQFF.

The rearrangement links TRBV18 to TRBJ1-1, with D unresolved. V was pared by 4 bases and J by 4 bases, with 13 bases between. The CDR3 length is 14 residues. Germline V gene data show CDR1 as KGHSH and CDR2 as LQKENI. CDR3 nucleotides: TGTGCCAGCTCACGTACAGCGGCTGCCACTGAAGCTTTCTTT. Translating it yields CASSRTAAATEAFF.

The chain carries TRBV28 and TRBJ1-2; 7 positions match TRBD1. Germline lookup yields CDR1 MDHEN and CDR2 SYDVKM. J gave up 9 bases and V 7 bases, and 8 bases lay outside the gene matches. The CDR3 has 12 amino acids. The chain's CDR3 is CASIDRVRSYTF. Written as DNA, the CDR3 is TGTGCCAGCATCGACAGGGTTCGGAGCTACACCTTC.

The chain has TRBV2 and TRBJ2-2; weak D call: TRBD1 (6 bases). Germline CDR1 is SNHLY and CDR2 is FYNNEI. V was clipped by 4 bases and J by 2 bases, with 11 bases between them. The CDR3 loop spans 15 amino acids. The CDR3 region is CASSGQGINTGELFF. CDR3 DNA sequence: TGTGCCAGCAGTGGTCAGGGGATAAACACCGGGGAGCTGTTTTTT.

The chain couples TRBV6-1 to TRBJ2-7; the match to TRBD2 covers 13 bases. Germline V gene sequence: CDR1 MNHNS, CDR2 SASEGT. The CDR3 sequence is 15 residues long. After removal of 6 bases from V and 4 bases from J, the junction contained 6 bases not matched to a gene. The CDR3 reads CASSLGTSGIYEQYF. CDR3 bases: TGTGCCAGCAGCCTCGGGACTAGCGGGATATACGAGCAGTACTTC.